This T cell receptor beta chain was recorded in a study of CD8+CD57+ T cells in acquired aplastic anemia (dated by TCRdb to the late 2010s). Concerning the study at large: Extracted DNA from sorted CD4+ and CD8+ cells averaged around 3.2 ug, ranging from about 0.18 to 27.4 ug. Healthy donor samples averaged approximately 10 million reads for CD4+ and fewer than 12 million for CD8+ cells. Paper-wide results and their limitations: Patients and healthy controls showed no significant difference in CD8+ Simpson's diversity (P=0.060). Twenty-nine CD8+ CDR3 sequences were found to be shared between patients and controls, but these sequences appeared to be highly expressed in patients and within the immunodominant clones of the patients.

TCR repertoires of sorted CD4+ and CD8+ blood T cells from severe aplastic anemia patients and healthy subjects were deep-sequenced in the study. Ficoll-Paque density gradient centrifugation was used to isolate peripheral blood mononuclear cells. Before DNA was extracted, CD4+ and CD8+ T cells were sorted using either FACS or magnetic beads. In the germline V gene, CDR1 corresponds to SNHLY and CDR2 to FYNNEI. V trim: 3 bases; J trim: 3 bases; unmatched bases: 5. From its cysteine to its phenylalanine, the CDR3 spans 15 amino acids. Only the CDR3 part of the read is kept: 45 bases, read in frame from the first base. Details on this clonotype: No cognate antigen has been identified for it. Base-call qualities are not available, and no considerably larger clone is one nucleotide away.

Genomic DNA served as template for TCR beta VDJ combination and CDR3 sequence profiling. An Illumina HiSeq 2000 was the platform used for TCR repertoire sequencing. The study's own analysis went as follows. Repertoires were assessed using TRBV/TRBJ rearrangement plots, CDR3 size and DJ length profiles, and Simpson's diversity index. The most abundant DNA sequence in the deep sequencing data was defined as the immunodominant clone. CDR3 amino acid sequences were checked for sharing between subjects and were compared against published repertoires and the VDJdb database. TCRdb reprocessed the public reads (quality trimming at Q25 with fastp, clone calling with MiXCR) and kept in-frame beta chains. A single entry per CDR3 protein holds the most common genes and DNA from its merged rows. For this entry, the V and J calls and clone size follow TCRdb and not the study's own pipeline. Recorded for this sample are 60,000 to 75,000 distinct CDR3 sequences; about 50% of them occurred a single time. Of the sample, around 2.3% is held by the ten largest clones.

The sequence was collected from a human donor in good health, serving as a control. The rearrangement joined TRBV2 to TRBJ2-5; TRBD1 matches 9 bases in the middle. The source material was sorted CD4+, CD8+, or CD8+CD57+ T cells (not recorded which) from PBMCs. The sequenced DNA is TGTGCCAGCAGTGATGGTGGACAGGGGAAAGAGACCCAGTACTTC. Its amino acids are CASSDGGQGKETQYF.